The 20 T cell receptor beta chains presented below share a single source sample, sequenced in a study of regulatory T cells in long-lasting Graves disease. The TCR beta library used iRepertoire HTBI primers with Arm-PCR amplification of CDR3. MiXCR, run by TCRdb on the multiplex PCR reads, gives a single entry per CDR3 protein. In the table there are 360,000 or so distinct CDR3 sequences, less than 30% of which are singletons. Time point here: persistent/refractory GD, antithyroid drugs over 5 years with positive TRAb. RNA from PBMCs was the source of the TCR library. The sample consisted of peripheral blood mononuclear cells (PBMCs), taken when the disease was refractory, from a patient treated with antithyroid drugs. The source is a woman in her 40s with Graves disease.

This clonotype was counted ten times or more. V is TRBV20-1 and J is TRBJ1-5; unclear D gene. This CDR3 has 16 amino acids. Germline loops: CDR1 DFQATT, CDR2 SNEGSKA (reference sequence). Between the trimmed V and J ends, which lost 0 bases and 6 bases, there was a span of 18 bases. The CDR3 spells CSARDEGISAIQPQHF. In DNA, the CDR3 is TGCAGTGCTAGAGATGAGGGAATCTCAGCCATTCAGCCCCAGCATTTT.

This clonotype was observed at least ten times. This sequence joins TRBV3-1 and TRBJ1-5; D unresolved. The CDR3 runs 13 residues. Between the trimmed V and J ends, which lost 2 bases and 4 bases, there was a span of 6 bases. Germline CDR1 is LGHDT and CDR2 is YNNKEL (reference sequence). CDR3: CASSQMVNQPQHF. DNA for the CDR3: TGTGCCAGCAGCCAAATGGTAAATCAGCCCCAGCATTTT.

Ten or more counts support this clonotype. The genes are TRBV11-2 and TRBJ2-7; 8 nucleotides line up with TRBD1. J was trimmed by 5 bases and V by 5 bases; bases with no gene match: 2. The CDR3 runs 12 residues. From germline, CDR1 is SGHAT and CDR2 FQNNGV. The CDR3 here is CASSPGQDEQYF. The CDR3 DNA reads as TGTGCCAGCAGCCCGGGACAGGACGAGCAGTACTTC. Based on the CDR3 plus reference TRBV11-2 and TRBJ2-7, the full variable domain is EAGVAQSPRYKIIEKRQSVAFWCNPISGHATLYWYQQILGQGPKLLIQFQNNGVVDDSQLPKDRFSAERLKGVDSTLKIQPAKLEDSAVYLCASSPGQDEQYFGPGTRLTVT.

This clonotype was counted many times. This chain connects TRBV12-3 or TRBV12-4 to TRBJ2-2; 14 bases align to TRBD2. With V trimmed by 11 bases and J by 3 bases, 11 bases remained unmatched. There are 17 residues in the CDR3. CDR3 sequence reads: CAAGATSGRAYTGELFF. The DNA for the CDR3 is TGTGCCGCTGGGGCGACTAGCGGGAGGGCCTACACCGGGGAGCTGTTTTTT.

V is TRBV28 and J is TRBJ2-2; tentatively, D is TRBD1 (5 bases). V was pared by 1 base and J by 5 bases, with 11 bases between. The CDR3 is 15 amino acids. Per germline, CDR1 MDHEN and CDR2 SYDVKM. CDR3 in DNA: TGTGCCAGCAGTTTATTTTACAGGACAACCGGGGAGCTGTTTTTT. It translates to CASSLFYRTTGELFF.

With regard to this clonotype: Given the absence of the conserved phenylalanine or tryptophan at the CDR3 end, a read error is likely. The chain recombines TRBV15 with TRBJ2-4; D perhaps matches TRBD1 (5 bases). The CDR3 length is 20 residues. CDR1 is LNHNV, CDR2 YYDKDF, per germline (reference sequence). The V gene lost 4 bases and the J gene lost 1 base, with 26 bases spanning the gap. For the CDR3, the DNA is TGTGCCACCAGCAACTCTCAGGGCTTACCCCCCGACTCGGCCAAAAACATTCAGTACCTC. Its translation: CATSNSQGLPPDSAKNIQYL.

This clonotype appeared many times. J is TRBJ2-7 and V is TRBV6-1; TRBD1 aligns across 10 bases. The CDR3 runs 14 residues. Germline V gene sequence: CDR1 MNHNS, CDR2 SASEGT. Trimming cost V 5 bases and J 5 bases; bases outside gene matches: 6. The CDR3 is CASSTDRGWHEQYF. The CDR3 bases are TGTGCCAGCAGTACGGACAGGGGGTGGCACGAGCAGTACTTC.

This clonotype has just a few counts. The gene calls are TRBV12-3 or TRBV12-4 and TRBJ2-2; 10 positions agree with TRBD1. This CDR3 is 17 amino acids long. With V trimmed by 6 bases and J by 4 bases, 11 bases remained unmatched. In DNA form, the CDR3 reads TGTGCCAGCAGGAAAAACCGGACAGGGGGTCGCACCGGGGAGCTGTTTTTT. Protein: CASRKNRTGGRTGELFF.

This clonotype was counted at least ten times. This chain's CDR3 is CASSRRLAGGQTGELFF. CDR3 nucleotides: TGTGCCAGCAGTCGCCGACTAGCGGGAGGGCAAACCGGGGAGCTGTTTTTT. The rearrangement links TRBV2 to TRBJ2-2, with 14 bases matching TRBD2. From germline, CDR1 is SNHLY and CDR2 FYNNEI. The V segment lost 5 bases and the J segment 5 bases; nucleotides outside the gene matches: 7. This CDR3 comprises 17 residues.

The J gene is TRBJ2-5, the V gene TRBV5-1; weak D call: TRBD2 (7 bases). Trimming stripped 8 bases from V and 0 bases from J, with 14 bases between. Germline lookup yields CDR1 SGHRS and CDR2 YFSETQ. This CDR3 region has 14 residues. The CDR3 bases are TGCGCCAGTGCGAGCGGGACATACCAAGAGACCCAGTACTTC. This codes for CASASGTYQETQYF.

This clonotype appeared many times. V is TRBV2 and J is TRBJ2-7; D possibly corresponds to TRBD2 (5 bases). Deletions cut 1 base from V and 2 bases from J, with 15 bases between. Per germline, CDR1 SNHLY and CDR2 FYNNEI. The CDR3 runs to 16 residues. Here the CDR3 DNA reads TGTGCCAGCAGTGAAGGACAACCCACCGGGACCTACGAGCAGTACTTC. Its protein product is CASSEGQPTGTYEQYF.

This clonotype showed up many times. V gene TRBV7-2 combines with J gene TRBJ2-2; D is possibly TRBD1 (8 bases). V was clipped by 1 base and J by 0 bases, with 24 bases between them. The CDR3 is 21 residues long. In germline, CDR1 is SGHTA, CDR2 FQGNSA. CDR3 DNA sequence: TGTGCCAGCAGCTTAGGGGCAGGGGGCATACTAGCGCGATCGAACACCGGGGAGCTGTTTTTT. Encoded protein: CASSLGAGGILARSNTGELFF.

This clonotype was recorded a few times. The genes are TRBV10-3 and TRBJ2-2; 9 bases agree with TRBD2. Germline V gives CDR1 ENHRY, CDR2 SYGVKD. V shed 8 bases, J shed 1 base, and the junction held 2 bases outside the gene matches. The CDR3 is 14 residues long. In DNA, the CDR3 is TGTGCCATCTCGACTAGCGGGAACACCGGGGAGCTGTTTTTT. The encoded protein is CAISTSGNTGELFF.

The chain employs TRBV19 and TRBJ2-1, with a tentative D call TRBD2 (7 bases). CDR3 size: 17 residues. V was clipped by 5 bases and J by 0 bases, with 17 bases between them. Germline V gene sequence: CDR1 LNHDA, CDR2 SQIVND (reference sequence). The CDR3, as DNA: TGTGCCAGTAGTTACCCAAGGGGGGGGAGCTCCTACAATGAGCAGTTCTTC. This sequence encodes CASSYPRGGSSYNEQFF.

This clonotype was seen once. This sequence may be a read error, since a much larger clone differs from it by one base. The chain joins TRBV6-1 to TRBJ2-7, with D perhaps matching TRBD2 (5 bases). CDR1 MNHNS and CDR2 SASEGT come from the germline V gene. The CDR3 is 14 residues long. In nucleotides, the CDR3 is TGTGACAGCAGCCCCATGGGAGAGAGCTACGAGCAGTACTTC. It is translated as CDSSPMGESYEQYF.

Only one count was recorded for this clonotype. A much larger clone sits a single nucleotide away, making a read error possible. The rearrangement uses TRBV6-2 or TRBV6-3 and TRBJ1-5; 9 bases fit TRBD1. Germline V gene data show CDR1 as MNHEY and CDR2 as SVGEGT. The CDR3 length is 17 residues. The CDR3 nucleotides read TGTGCCAGCAGTGACAGACAGGGGGGATATGGCAATCGGCCCCAGCATTTT. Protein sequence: CASSDRQGGYGNRPQHF.

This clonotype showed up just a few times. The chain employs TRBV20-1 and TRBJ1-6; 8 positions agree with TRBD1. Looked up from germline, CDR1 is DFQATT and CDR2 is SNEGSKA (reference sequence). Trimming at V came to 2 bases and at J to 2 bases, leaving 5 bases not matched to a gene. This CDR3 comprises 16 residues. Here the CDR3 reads CSARLDRETYNSPLHF. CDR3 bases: TGCAGTGCTAGACTGGACAGGGAAACCTATAATTCACCCCTCCACTTT.

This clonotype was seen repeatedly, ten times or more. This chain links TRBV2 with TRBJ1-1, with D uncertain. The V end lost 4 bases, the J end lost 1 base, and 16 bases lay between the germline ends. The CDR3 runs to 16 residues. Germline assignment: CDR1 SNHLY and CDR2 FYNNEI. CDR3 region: CASSAGFSITNTEAFF. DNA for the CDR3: TGTGCCAGCAGTGCTGGGTTCTCAATCACGAACACTGAAGCTTTCTTT.

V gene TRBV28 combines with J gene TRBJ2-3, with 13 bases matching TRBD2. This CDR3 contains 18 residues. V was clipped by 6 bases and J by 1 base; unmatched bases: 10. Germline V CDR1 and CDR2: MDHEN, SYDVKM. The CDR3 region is CASSPNAGLAGGTDTQYF. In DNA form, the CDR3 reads TGTGCCAGCAGCCCCAACGCCGGACTAGCGGGAGGCACAGATACGCAGTATTTT.

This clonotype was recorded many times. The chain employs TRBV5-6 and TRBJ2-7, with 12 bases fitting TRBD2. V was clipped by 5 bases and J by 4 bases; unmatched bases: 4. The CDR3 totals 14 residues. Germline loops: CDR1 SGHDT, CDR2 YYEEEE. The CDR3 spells CASSSGLAGYEQYF. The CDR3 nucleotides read TGTGCCAGCAGTTCCGGACTAGCGGGATACGAGCAGTACTTC.